This TCR beta chain emerged from a study of blood T cell repertoires in COVID-19. Here immunoSEQ multiplex PCR was the method, and the copy in TCRdb shows in-frame clones only, minus some. The data hold about 120,000 clones, with roughly 79% observed a single time. This TCR derives from a human donor in a cohort sampled during active COVID-19. The sequencing input was peripheral blood.

The chain's CDR3 is CASSQDVAGAGQPQHF. In DNA form, the CDR3 reads TGCGCCAGCAGCCAAGATGTGGCAGGGGCAGGTCAGCCCCAGCATTTT. V usage is TRBV4-1 and J usage is TRBJ1-5; TRBD1 might be the D (6 bases). The germline gives CDR1 MGHRA, CDR2 YSYEKL. This CDR3 has 16 amino acids. Trimming removed 0 bases from V and 6 bases from J, with 15 bases in between.